The next 3 T cell receptor beta chains were all read from a single sample in a study of blood T cell repertoires in COVID-19. Sequenced by immunoSEQ multiplex PCR; TCRdb stores in-frame clones only, minus some. The data hold a few hundred thousand clones, with roughly 88% observed a single time. Sequenced input: peripheral blood. These receptors were obtained from a woman between 50 and 59 years old with COVID-19, enrolled during active disease.

This chain joins TRBV28 and TRBJ1-1, with D possibly being TRBD1 (6 bases). The CDR3 consists of 14 residues. Germline-derived CDR1 and CDR2 are MDHEN and SYDVKM. V was shortened by 5 bases and J by 3 bases, with 13 bases between the two germline ends. CDR3 region: CASSPGAWDTEAFF. The CDR3 DNA is TGTGCCAGCAGTCCAGGGGCCTGGGACACTGAAGCTTTCTTT.

The rearrangement uses TRBV27 and TRBJ1-2; 7 positions agree with TRBD1. The length of the CDR3 is 16 residues. Germline-derived CDR1 and CDR2 are MNHEY and SMNVEV (reference sequence). The trim removed 6 bases at V and 8 bases at J, leaving 18 bases unmatched. The CDR3 reads CASSYSPRGTRGGYTF. As DNA, the CDR3 is TGTGCCAGCAGCTATTCACCCAGGGGGACTAGGGGCGGCTACACCTTC.

This clone was detected only once. The chain uses TRBV5-1 and TRBJ2-3, with 8 bases lining up with TRBD2. Germline V CDR1 and CDR2: SGHRS, YFSETQ. There are 15 residues in the CDR3. V was pared by 4 bases and J by 3 bases, with 7 bases of the junction left unmatched. The chain's CDR3 is CASSQGLGLTDTQYF. In DNA form, the CDR3 reads TGCGCCAGCAGCCAGGGACTAGGTTTGACAGATACGCAGTATTTT.